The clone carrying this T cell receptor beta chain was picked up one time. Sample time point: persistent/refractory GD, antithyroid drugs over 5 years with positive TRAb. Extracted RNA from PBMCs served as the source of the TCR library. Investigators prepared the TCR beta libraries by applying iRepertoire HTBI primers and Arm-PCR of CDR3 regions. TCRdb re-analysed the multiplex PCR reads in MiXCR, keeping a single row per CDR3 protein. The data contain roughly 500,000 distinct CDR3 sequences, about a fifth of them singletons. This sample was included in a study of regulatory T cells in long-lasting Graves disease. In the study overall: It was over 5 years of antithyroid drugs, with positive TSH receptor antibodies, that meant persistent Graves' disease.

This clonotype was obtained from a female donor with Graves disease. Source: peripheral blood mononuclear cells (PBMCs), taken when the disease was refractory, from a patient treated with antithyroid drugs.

CDR3 in DNA: TGCAGCGTGCGGGGAGGCCTCAGCTCCTACGAGCAGTACTTC. Protein: CSVRGGLSSYEQYF. J is TRBJ2-7 and V is TRBV29-1, with D tentatively TRBD2 (6 bases). Germline CDR1 and CDR2: SQVTM and ANQGSEA. The CDR3 sequence is 14 residues long. V was shortened by 6 bases and J by 0 bases, with 15 bases between the two germline ends.